These 8 T cell receptor beta chains were all obtained from the same sample, sequenced in a study of regulatory T cells in long-lasting Graves disease. Libraries of TCR beta came from iRepertoire HTBI primers plus Arm-PCR of CDR3 regions. From the multiplex PCR reads, TCRdb called clonotypes with MiXCR, one entry per CDR3 protein. The sample records more than 300,000 distinct CDR3 sequences, around 19% being singletons. As for time point: persistent/refractory GD, antithyroid drugs over 5 years with positive TRAb. PBMC RNA was the source of the TCR library. The sequences come from peripheral blood mononuclear cells (PBMCs), collected when the disease was refractory, from a patient treated with antithyroid drugs. Receptors were obtained from a female donor with Graves disease.

This rearrangement joins TRBV11-2 to TRBJ2-7; the match to TRBD2 covers 8 bases. Germline loops: CDR1 SGHAT, CDR2 FQNNGV. V trimming: 4 bases; J trimming: 1 base; junction bases outside the gene matches: 18. CDR3 length: 19 residues. CDR3: CASSSGRFFGAGDSYEQYF. In nucleotides, the CDR3 is TGTGCCAGCAGCTCGGGTCGGTTTTTTGGAGCGGGAGATTCCTACGAGCAGTACTTC. Complete variable domain (other parts from reference TRBV11-2 and TRBJ2-7): EAGVAQSPRYKIIEKRQSVAFWCNPISGHATLYWYQQILGQGPKLLIQFQNNGVVDDSQLPKDRFSAERLKGVDSTLKIQPAKLEDSAVYLCASSSGRFFGAGDSYEQYFGPGTRLTVT.

Ten or more counts support this clonotype. The chain uses TRBV20-1 and TRBJ1-1; maybe TRBD1 (5 bases). The V gene lost 0 bases and the J gene lost 4 bases, with 15 bases spanning the gap. The germline CDR1 and CDR2 sequences are DFQATT and SNEGSKA (reference sequence). This CDR3 has 15 residues. The CDR3 DNA reads TGCAGTGCTAGAGATCAGCGTTACAGGAGCACTGAAGCTTTCTTT. It translates to CSARDQRYRSTEAFF.

This clonotype was seen more than once but under ten times. Here the CDR3 reads CASSPGGLGLGETQYF. The DNA of the CDR3 is TGCGCCAGCAGCCCGGGCGGCCTAGGCCTGGGAGAGACCCAGTACTTC. This chain links TRBV5-1 with TRBJ2-5, with no clear D. Trimming removed 4 bases at V and 4 bases at J, with 20 bases between. The germline gives CDR1 SGHRS, CDR2 YFSETQ. This CDR3 comprises 16 residues.

There are many counts of this clonotype. The chain couples TRBV11-2 to TRBJ2-7, with D uncertain. Germline-derived CDR1 and CDR2 are SGHAT and FQNNGV. This CDR3 comprises 13 residues. The ends were cut back, 6 bases at V and 4 bases at J, with 13 bases in the middle. The CDR3 here is CASRPTGIYEQYF. The CDR3 DNA reads as TGTGCCAGCAGGCCCACGGGTATTTACGAGCAGTACTTC. Combining the CDR3 with reference TRBV11-2 and TRBJ2-7 gives the whole variable domain EAGVAQSPRYKIIEKRQSVAFWCNPISGHATLYWYQQILGQGPKLLIQFQNNGVVDDSQLPKDRFSAERLKGVDSTLKIQPAKLEDSAVYLCASRPTGIYEQYFGPGTRLTVT.

With regard to this clonotype: A much larger clone lies a single base off, so this may be a read error. This CDR3 fails to terminate in the conserved phenylalanine or tryptophan, so it likely reflects a read error. The chain has TRBV29-1 and TRBJ2-5, with D possibly matching TRBD1 (6 bases). The germline V and J ends were trimmed by 7 bases and 1 base, with 13 bases remaining between them. Germline V gene lookup returns CDR1 SQVTM and CDR2 ANQGSEA. The CDR3 spans 13 residues. The CDR3 here is CSALRDTQETQYL. The CDR3 DNA reads as TGCAGCGCGCTACGGGACACCCAAGAGACCCAGTACCTC.

This clonotype was seen ten or more times. This chain joins TRBV10-2 and TRBJ2-5; 8 bases match TRBD1. Germline V gives CDR1 WSHSY, CDR2 SAAADI. J lost 5 bases, V lost 4 bases, and 9 bases had no gene match. The CDR3 has 15 amino acids. CDR3 DNA: TGCGCCAGCAGTGGGGGGACAGGTATCACGGAGACCCAGTACTTC. Its translation: CASSGGTGITETQYF.

This clonotype was counted at least ten times. The chain is built from TRBV6-5 and TRBJ2-7; a weak D match, TRBD2 (5 bases). CDR1 and CDR2 from the germline V gene are MNHEY and SVGAGI. The CDR3 extends over 15 amino acids. V was trimmed by 2 bases and J by 0 bases, leaving 11 bases between them. CDR3 DNA sequence: TGTGCCAGCAGTTACGGGCGGGTGAGCTCCTACGAGCAGTACTTC. Amino acid sequence: CASSYGRVSSYEQYF.

This clonotype was counted between two and nine times. This chain links TRBV3-1 with TRBJ1-5; no clear D gene. Trimming shortened V by 3 bases and J by 7 bases, and 13 bases separated the two germline ends. The CDR3 consists of 14 residues. CDR1 and CDR2 (germline): LGHDT, YNNKEL (reference sequence). The CDR3 here is CASSQGLGSQPQHF. For the CDR3, the DNA is TGTGCCAGCAGCCAGGGGTTGGGATCCCAGCCCCAGCATTTT.